The T cell receptor (beta chain) under discussion was sequenced for a study of regulatory T cells in long-lasting Graves disease. Library construction for TCR beta used iRepertoire HTBI primers and Arm-PCR of CDR3 regions. Via MiXCR, TCRdb re-called the multiplex PCR reads, giving one row per CDR3 protein. The sample holds 400,000 to 550,000 distinct CDR3 sequences, approximately 16% seen once. Time point of the sample: newly diagnosed GD, antithyroid drugs for less than 3 months. PBMC RNA was the source of the TCR library. This clonotype was counted between two and nine times. Germline V gene lookup returns CDR1 SGHTA and CDR2 FQGNSA. There are 14 residues in the CDR3. The V gene end was trimmed by 5 bases and the J gene end by 14 bases; junction bases not matched to a gene: 11. These data were likewise used in another study, on T cells in Graves' hyperthyroidism and ophthalmopathy.

V and J are TRBV7-2 and TRBJ1-6, with 8 bases identical to TRBD1. This receptor was taken from a woman aged 18-29 years with Graves disease. The starting material was peripheral blood mononuclear cells (PBMCs), obtained at new diagnosis, from a patient treated with antithyroid drugs. The CDR3 sequence is CASSRTGFETTLHF. CDR3 bases: TGTGCCAGCAGCCGGACAGGGTTTGAGACAACCCTCCACTTT.